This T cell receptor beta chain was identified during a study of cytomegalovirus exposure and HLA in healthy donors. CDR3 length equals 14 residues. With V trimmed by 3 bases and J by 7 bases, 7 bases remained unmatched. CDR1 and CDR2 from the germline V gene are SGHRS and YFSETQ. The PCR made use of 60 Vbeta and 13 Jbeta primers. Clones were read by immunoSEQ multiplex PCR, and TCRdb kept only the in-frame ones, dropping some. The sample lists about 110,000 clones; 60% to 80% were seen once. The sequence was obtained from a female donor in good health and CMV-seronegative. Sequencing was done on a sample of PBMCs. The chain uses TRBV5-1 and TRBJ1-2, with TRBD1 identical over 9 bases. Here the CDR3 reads CASSYTGGAGGYTF. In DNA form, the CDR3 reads TGCGCCAGCAGCTATACAGGGGGCGCCGGTGGCTACACCTTC.